By sample share, the clone carrying this TCR beta chain is medium-sized. The sample belongs to a study of somatic mutations in cytotoxic T cells in rheumatoid arthritis. Germline CDR1 reads SGHTS; CDR2 reads YDEGEE. The germline V and J ends were trimmed by 4 bases and 4 bases, with 17 bases remaining between them. The CDR3 consists of 16 residues. The protocol was immunoSEQ multiplex PCR, while the TCRdb copy is restricted to in-frame clones and leaves out a portion. There are 9,000 to 15,000 clones in the sample; nearly 75% occur only once, and approximately 10% lies in the top ten. The sample taken for sequencing was CD8+ T cells sorted from blood. The receptor's source is a middle-aged woman in good health. The chain links TRBV5-8 to TRBJ2-2, with D perhaps matching TRBD1 (5 bases). CDR3 amino acids: CASSLRVTEGTGELFF. Written as DNA, the CDR3 is TGTGCCAGCAGCCTCAGGGTTACCGAAGGCACCGGGGAGCTGTTTTTT.